These 32 T cell receptor beta chains were all obtained from the same sample, sequenced in a study of T cell changes during pregnancy in multiple sclerosis. Assay used: immunoSEQ multiplex PCR; TCRdb lists only in-frame clones, some missing. The sample contains fewer than 85,000 clones, roughly 92% of which appear only once. The specimen comprised peripheral blood, sampled before pregnancy. The receptors originated from a female donor with multiple sclerosis, enrolled in a pregnancy study.

The DNA of the CDR3 is TGTGCCAGCAGACTACCGGGACAGGGCTTAGAGACCCAGTACTTC. It is translated as CASRLPGQGLETQYF. The chain uses TRBV7-9 and TRBJ2-5; 9 bases agree with TRBD1. V lost 6 bases and J lost 4; bases outside the gene matches: 9. This CDR3 has 15 amino acids. Germline V gives CDR1 SEHNR, CDR2 FQNEAQ (reference sequence).

The gene calls are TRBV18 and TRBJ2-7; 9 nucleotides match TRBD1. The J call may be wrong; the DNA end is better matched by TRBJ2-5. The germline V gene has CDR1 KGHSH and CDR2 LQKENI. The CDR3 contains 15 residues. CDR3 sequence: CASSPLQGASETQYF. CDR3 nucleotide sequence: TGTGCCAGCTCTCCTTTACAGGGGGCATCGGAGACCCAGTACTTC.

V usage is TRBV19 and J usage is TRBJ2-3; 8 nucleotides align to TRBD1. CDR3 length: 19 residues. The trim removed 7 bases at V and 3 bases at J, leaving 21 bases unmatched. Per the germline V gene, CDR1 is LNHDA and CDR2 is SQIVND (reference sequence). CDR3 coding DNA: TGTGCCAGTACGAGTAACAAGCCCGGGACAGGCCTTATTACAGATACGCAGTATTTT. It translates to CASTSNKPGTGLITDTQYF.

This clone appeared a single time. The V and J genes are TRBV2 and TRBJ2-3, with 10 positions matching TRBD2. Germline-derived CDR1 and CDR2 are SNHLY and FYNNEI. The CDR3 loop spans 17 amino acids. With V trimmed by 6 bases and J by 2 bases, 11 bases remained unmatched. The CDR3 sequence: CASRLPLAGEPTDTQYF. The CDR3 region has the DNA TGTGCCAGCAGACTACCCCTAGCGGGAGAACCCACAGATACGCAGTATTTT.

This chain uses TRBV19 with TRBJ2-3; tentatively, D is TRBD2 (7 bases). The length of the CDR3 is 15 residues. Trimming pared 1 base from V and 5 bases from J, leaving 13 bases between. Germline CDR1 LNHDA, CDR2 SQIVND (reference sequence). This chain's CDR3 is CASSIVGGGGDTQYF. The DNA for the CDR3 is TGTGCCAGTAGTATAGTTGGGGGAGGGGGAGATACGCAGTATTTT.

The V call is TRBV2, the J call TRBJ1-5, with 7 nucleotides matching TRBD1. J was trimmed by 3 bases and V by 6 bases; bases with no gene match: 8. This CDR3 is built from 15 residues. Germline V CDR1 and CDR2: SNHLY, FYNNEI. For the CDR3, the DNA is TGTGCCAGCAGCGGGACCCAGGGGGTCAATCAGCCCCAGCATTTT. The encoded protein is CASSGTQGVNQPQHF.

This chain links TRBV28 with TRBJ2-1; D not certain. The CDR3 covers 11 residues. The germline CDR1 and CDR2 sequences are MDHEN and SYDVKM. Between the trimmed V and J ends, which lost 6 bases and 7 bases, there was a span of 7 bases. The CDR3 nucleotides read TGTGCCAGCAGGAAAGAGAATGAGCAGTTCTTC. Its protein is CASRKENEQFF.

The genes are TRBV19 and TRBJ1-2; TRBD1 matches 8 bases. Germline V gives CDR1 LNHDA, CDR2 SQIVND (reference sequence). CDR3 size: 19 residues. Trimming removed 6 bases from V and 6 bases from J; junction bases left unmatched: 24. CDR3 sequence: CASRGATGEISRRLDGYTF. In DNA, the CDR3 is TGTGCCAGTAGGGGCGCGACAGGGGAAATTAGTAGGAGGCTGGATGGCTACACCTTC.

V and J are TRBV6-1 and TRBJ2-4; possible D gene TRBD1, 6 bases. Germline CDR1 and CDR2: MNHNS and SASEGT. The CDR3 runs 15 residues. V lost 6 bases and J 3 bases, leaving 15 bases between the germline ends. CDR3 nucleotides: TGTGCCAGCAGGGCAGGGGACGGAGGCAAAAACATTCAGTACTTC. It encodes CASRAGDGGKNIQYF.

The chain carries TRBV28 and TRBJ2-3; 8 positions agree with TRBD2. The CDR3 has 14 residues. Germline V gene data show CDR1 as MDHEN and CDR2 as SYDVKM. V lost 7 bases and J lost 3; bases outside the gene matches: 6. The CDR3 is CASTLSGITDTQYF. In DNA, the CDR3 is TGTGCCAGCACCCTTAGCGGGATAACAGATACGCAGTATTTT.

The V call is TRBV2, the J call TRBJ2-3; the match to TRBD2 covers 7 bases. The CDR3 totals 17 residues. CDR1 SNHLY and CDR2 FYNNEI come from the germline V gene. The trim removed 7 bases at V and 2 bases at J, leaving 15 bases unmatched. CDR3 nucleotide sequence: TGTGCCAGCAATTCGAGGGAGGGCCTTTCCGCCACAGATACGCAGTATTTT. This gives the protein CASNSREGLSATDTQYF. Combining the CDR3 with reference TRBV2 and TRBJ2-3 gives the whole variable domain EPEVTQTPSHQVTQMGQEVILRCVPISNHLYFYWYRQILGQKVEFLVSFYNNEISEKSEIFDDQFSVERPDGSNFTLKIRSTKLEDSAMYFCASNSREGLSATDTQYFGPGTRLTVL.

V gene TRBV2 combines with J gene TRBJ1-3, with D perhaps TRBD1 (6 bases). The germline V and J ends were trimmed by 3 bases and 3 bases, with 12 bases remaining between them. The CDR3 totals 15 residues. Per the germline V gene, CDR1 is SNHLY and CDR2 is FYNNEI. In DNA form, the CDR3 reads TGTGCCAGCAGTGACTGGACAGAGGTTGGAAACACCATATATTTT. This encodes CASSDWTEVGNTIYF.

J is TRBJ2-1 and V is TRBV28, with 9 positions matching TRBD2. CDR3 size: 16 residues. V shed 5 bases and J 4 bases; nucleotides not matched to a gene: 9. Looked up from germline, CDR1 is MDHEN and CDR2 is SYDVKM. CDR3 DNA: TGTGCCAGCAGTATGGTAGCGGGAGTACGGTACAATGAGCAGTTCTTC. Its translation: CASSMVAGVRYNEQFF.

This clone was found once. The V and J genes are TRBV19 and TRBJ2-6, with TRBD1 as a possible D gene (6 bases). Germline CDR1 reads LNHDA; CDR2 reads SQIVND (reference sequence). This CDR3 comprises 17 residues. V was pared by 3 bases and J by 3 bases, with 15 bases between. In DNA form, the CDR3 reads TGTGCCAGTAGTATTTTGGCAGGGGCTTATGGGGCCAACGTCCTGACTTTC. It yields the protein CASSILAGAYGANVLTF.

This chain connects TRBV19 to TRBJ2-1; D is undetermined. Germline V gene lookup returns CDR1 LNHDA and CDR2 SQIVND (reference sequence). V was clipped by 5 bases and J by 0 bases, with 8 bases between them. The CDR3 extends over 14 amino acids. CDR3 sequence reads: CASSVGSSYNEQFF. DNA of the CDR3: TGTGCCAGTAGTGTCGGTAGCTCCTACAATGAGCAGTTCTTC.

V usage is TRBV6-4 and J usage is TRBJ2-1; TRBD2 matches 13 bases. V trimming: 5 bases; J trimming: 10 bases; junction bases outside the gene matches: 8. This CDR3 region has 15 residues. CDR1 MRHNA and CDR2 SNTAGT come from the germline V gene. The CDR3 sequence is CASSPLAGGPGEQFF. CDR3 DNA: TGTGCCAGCAGTCCACTAGCGGGAGGGCCGGGGGAGCAGTTCTTC.

Here the CDR3 reads CASSVVGRGTGNNEQFF. CDR3 sequence (DNA): TGTGCCAGCAGCGTAGTTGGACGGGGGACAGGGAACAATGAGCAGTTCTTC. The V and J genes are TRBV9 and TRBJ2-1; TRBD1 aligns across 9 bases. The ends lost 0 bases at V and 5 bases at J; junction bases unmatched: 9. CDR1 and CDR2 (germline): SGDLS, YYNGEE. The CDR3 extends over 17 amino acids.

The chain employs TRBV28 and TRBJ2-7, with a possible D match to TRBD2 (6 bases). Trimming stripped 6 bases from V and 5 bases from J, with 17 bases between. This CDR3 comprises 14 residues. From germline, CDR1 is MDHEN and CDR2 SYDVKM. The chain's CDR3 is CASSPRLVLDEQYF. CDR3 in DNA: TGTGCCAGCAGCCCCAGACTAGTTTTGGACGAGCAGTACTTC.

V gene TRBV7-2 combines with J gene TRBJ2-1; tentatively, D is TRBD2 (5 bases). V was pared by 4 bases and J by 9 bases, with 19 bases between. In germline, CDR1 is SGHTA, CDR2 FQGNSA. The CDR3 consists of 15 residues. In DNA, the CDR3 is TGTGCCAGCAGCTACCTTTCTGGGAGCCTAGGTGAGCAGTTCTTC. It translates to CASSYLSGSLGEQFF.

A single count supports this clone. The V call is TRBV6-1, the J call TRBJ2-5, with TRBD2 matching over 10 bases. Germline V gene lookup returns CDR1 MNHNS and CDR2 SASEGT. The V segment lost 4 bases and the J segment 3 bases; nucleotides outside the gene matches: 5. This CDR3 region has 15 residues. The CDR3 nucleotides are TGTGCCAGCAGTGCGGGACTAGCGCTTGAAGAGACCCAGTACTTC. It translates to CASSAGLALEETQYF.

The chain combines TRBV7-3 with TRBJ1-2, with D possibly TRBD1 on 6 matching bases. Looked up from germline, CDR1 is SGHTA and CDR2 is FQGTGA. The CDR3 has 15 amino acids. The V gene lost 0 bases and the J gene lost 8 bases, with 16 bases spanning the gap. The CDR3 DNA reads TGTGCCAGCAGCTTAACAGGGGGAACAGGGAACGGCTACACCTTC. Its translation is CASSLTGGTGNGYTF.

The V and J genes are TRBV4-2 and TRBJ2-7; TRBD2 matches 13 bases. V was clipped by 4 bases and J by 3 bases; unmatched bases: 3. The CDR3 is 15 residues long. Germline CDR1 LGHNA, CDR2 YNFKEQ. CDR3 loop: CASSRGTSGNYEQYF. The DNA for the CDR3 is TGTGCCAGCAGCCGAGGGACTAGCGGGAACTACGAGCAGTACTTC.

This clone was seen a handful of times. The chain employs TRBV28 and TRBJ2-7; 9 nucleotides agree with TRBD1. Germline CDR1 is MDHEN and CDR2 is SYDVKM. The V gene end was trimmed by 7 bases and the J gene end by 0 bases; junction bases not matched to a gene: 4. The CDR3 contains 14 residues. The CDR3 DNA follows: TGTGCCAGCAAATTGACAGGGGGCTCCTACGAGCAGTACTTC. Protein sequence: CASKLTGGSYEQYF.

The chain combines TRBV6-5 with TRBJ1-1; no clear D gene. The V gene's germline CDR1 is MNHEY and CDR2 SVGAGI. The CDR3 runs to 13 residues. V lost 0 bases to trimming and J lost 2 bases, with 4 bases between them. The CDR3 DNA is TGTGCCAGCAGTTACTCCCAAAACACTGAAGCTTTCTTT. Its translation: CASSYSQNTEAFF.

The chain recombines TRBV5-4 with TRBJ2-2; D might be TRBD2 (5 bases). Trimming pared 0 bases from V and 4 bases from J, leaving 10 bases between. This CDR3 contains 15 residues. The germline gives CDR1 SGHNT, CDR2 YYREEE (reference sequence). The CDR3: CASSLDGRGTGELFF. For the CDR3, the DNA is TGTGCCAGCAGCTTGGATGGGAGAGGCACCGGGGAGCTGTTTTTT.

This chain links TRBV7-9 with TRBJ2-1, with D perhaps TRBD2 (6 bases). The CDR3 length is 18 residues. With 5 bases removed from V and 6 bases from J, the gap between germline ends came to 26 bases. The germline V gene encodes CDR1 SEHNR and CDR2 FQNEAQ (reference sequence). CDR3 amino acids: CASSTGRGTLATPNEQFF. CDR3 DNA: TGTGCCAGCAGCACCGGCCGCGGGACTTTGGCTACCCCCAATGAGCAGTTCTTC.

The chain has TRBV5-4 and TRBJ2-7, with 10 bases matching TRBD2. The CDR3 runs to 14 residues. Germline V gene sequence: CDR1 SGHNT, CDR2 YYREEE (reference sequence). Losses at the gene ends were 3 bases for V and 6 bases for J; bases not matched to a gene: 6. The chain's CDR3 is CASSSGLAQSEQYF. Here the CDR3 DNA reads TGTGCCAGCAGCTCGGGACTAGCGCAGAGCGAGCAGTACTTC.

The chain uses TRBV30 and TRBJ1-1; no clear D. V was pared by 0 bases and J by 1 base, with 6 bases between. This CDR3 contains 13 residues. CDR1 and CDR2 from the germline V gene are GTSNPN and SVGIG (reference sequence). The CDR3 nucleotides are TGTGCCTGGAGTGTACTTGAGAACACTGAAGCTTTCTTT. Its protein product is CAWSVLENTEAFF.

The genes are TRBV5-6 and TRBJ2-7, with D perhaps matching TRBD2 (6 bases). This CDR3 spans 14 amino acids. V shed 2 bases and J shed 3 bases, with 12 bases lying between them. Germline CDR1 and CDR2: SGHDT and YYEEEE. Written as DNA, the CDR3 is TGTGCCAGCAGCTTAGGCGGGAACCTCTACGAGCAGTACTTC. Translated: CASSLGGNLYEQYF.

This chain connects TRBV6-1 to TRBJ1-3; no definite D call. V lost 6 bases to trimming and J lost 2 bases, with 14 bases between them. The CDR3 length is 15 residues. Germline CDR1 and CDR2: MNHNS and SASEGT. Here the CDR3 reads CASSLSGITGNTIYF. The CDR3 nucleotides read TGTGCCAGCAGCCTCTCAGGTATAACTGGAAACACCATATATTTT.

The chain joins TRBV13 to TRBJ1-4; D is undetermined. Germline V gene lookup returns CDR1 PRHDT and CDR2 FYEKMQ (reference sequence). The CDR3 runs to 14 residues. Trimming left V 0 bases short and J 8 bases short, with 10 bases between. The CDR3 is CASSLGETEEKLFF. In nucleotides, the CDR3 is TGTGCCAGCAGCTTAGGGGAGACCGAAGAAAAACTGTTTTTT.

This clone was seen only once. The chain has TRBV7-2 and TRBJ2-1; 10 nucleotides line up with TRBD2. The CDR3 totals 16 residues. The V gene's germline CDR1 is SGHTA and CDR2 FQGNSA. The ends lost 8 bases at V and 3 bases at J; junction bases unmatched: 10. CDR3 in amino acids: CASGRAGGPGYNEQFF. The CDR3 coding sequence is TGTGCCAGCGGCCGAGCGGGAGGGCCGGGCTACAATGAGCAGTTCTTC.